Listed here are 5 T cell receptor beta chains from one sample, sequenced in a study of regulatory T cells in long-lasting Graves disease. For TCR beta, libraries came from iRepertoire HTBI primers and Arm-PCR of CDR3 regions. Using its own MiXCR run on the multiplex PCR reads, TCRdb lists one record per CDR3 protein. This table has around 400,000 distinct CDR3 sequences, approximately 12% appearing once. Time point here: newly diagnosed GD, antithyroid drugs for less than 3 months. PBMC RNA served as the TCR library source. These data were also reused for a study on T cells in Graves' hyperthyroidism and ophthalmopathy.

Source: peripheral blood mononuclear cells (PBMCs), taken at new diagnosis, from a patient treated with antithyroid drugs. The receptors derive from a woman aged 18-29 years with Graves disease.

This clonotype was detected ten times or more. The chain employs TRBV20-1 and TRBJ2-2; 9 nucleotides agree with TRBD1. Germline-derived CDR1 and CDR2 are DFQATT and SNEGSKA (reference sequence). The trim removed 0 bases at V and 3 bases at J, leaving 8 bases unmatched. The CDR3 consists of 17 residues. The CDR3 region has the DNA TGCAGTGCTAGAGATAGGGGAAGACAGGGGGACACCGGGGAGCTGTTTTTT. It encodes CSARDRGRQGDTGELFF.

Ten or more counts support this clonotype. J is TRBJ1-2 and V is TRBV7-2; D unresolved. In germline, CDR1 is SGHTA, CDR2 FQGNSA. This CDR3 has 15 amino acids. The V end was cut by 7 bases, the J end by 1 base, with 16 bases between. The CDR3, as DNA: TGTGCCAGCACCGATCCGGCCCAGGATAACTATGGCTACACCTTC. Its translation: CASTDPAQDNYGYTF.

A few counts support this clonotype. This chain joins TRBV28 and TRBJ1-3, with TRBD1 as a possible D gene (6 bases). V was pared by 6 bases and J by 0 bases, with 15 bases between. From germline, CDR1 is MDHEN and CDR2 SYDVKM. The CDR3 consists of 16 residues. As DNA, the CDR3 is TGTGCCAGCAGAGAGGCGGGACAACTCTCTGGAAACACCATATATTTT. Its translation: CASREAGQLSGNTIYF.

This clonotype was seen many times. This sequence joins TRBV6-4 and TRBJ2-3; the match to TRBD2 covers 12 bases. The J segment lost 3 bases and the V segment lost 0 bases, leaving 1 base of the junction unmatched. The CDR3 consists of 16 residues. Germline V lookup: CDR1 MRHNA, CDR2 SNTAGT. CDR3 sequence reads: CASSDSGTSGTDTQYF. CDR3 bases: TGTGCCAGCAGTGACTCCGGGACTAGCGGGACAGATACGCAGTATTTT.

This clonotype appeared a few times. The gene calls are TRBV6-5 and TRBJ2-5; 10 bases line up with TRBD2. Per the germline V gene, CDR1 is MNHEY and CDR2 is SVGAGI. CDR3 length equals 18 residues. The J segment lost 0 bases and the V segment lost 2 bases, leaving 9 bases of the junction unmatched. This chain's CDR3 is CASSYRTPGLAYQETQYF. The CDR3 DNA sequence: TGTGCCAGCAGTTACCGCACCCCGGGACTAGCGTACCAAGAGACCCAGTACTTC.